This T cell receptor beta chain is drawn from a study of OX40 agonist ivuxolimab in advanced cancers. This clone occurred once. Antigen unknown. Germline V lookup: CDR1 SGHTA, CDR2 FQGNSA. V was shortened by 5 bases and J by 5 bases, with 17 bases between the two germline ends. The length of the CDR3 is 15 residues. TCRdb's table, derived via immunoSEQ multiplex PCR, lists solely in-frame clones and lacks some. This table has 60,000 to 75,000 clones, roughly 83% appearing once. General study findings and limits: Part of the nonresponder group also had normalized T-cell clonal expansion that was low.

This clonotype was sampled from an adult with an advanced solid tumor such as melanoma, head and neck, liver or kidney cancer. The material sequenced was CD4+ or CD8+ T cells sorted from blood, taken in a trial of the OX40 agonist ivuxolimab. V gene TRBV7-2 combines with J gene TRBJ2-3, with D uncertain. CDR3 nucleotides: TGTGCCAGCAGCATAACCCGGACCGTACTAGATACGCAGTATTTT. Its protein is CASSITRTVLDTQYF.